This is a list of T cell receptor beta chains from one sample in a study of vaccination and CD4 T cells after COVID-19. Each CDR3 protein is one row after TCRdb ran MiXCR on the PCR reads. The table lists 15,000 to 20,000 distinct CDR3 sequences, about two fifths of them singletons. These receptors have no identified antigens. Sequencing used CD4+ T cells from blood, cultured in vitro. These receptors all stem from a human donor who had recovered from COVID-19. CDR3s include the opening cysteine and the closing phenylalanine or tryptophan. A D gene is named only where the DNA matches it firmly. Expanded clones get a size class; other rows say once, few or many, or leave the size out.

d_call,v_call,cdr3_length,j_call,clone_size,cdr3_nt,cdr3_aa
TRBD1,TRBV20-1,14,TRBJ2-2,.,TGCAGTGCCGTTGGGACAGGGGTTACCGGGGAGCTGTTTTTT,CSAVGTGVTGELFF
.,TRBV6-4,15,TRBJ2-7,few,TGTGCCAGCAGTGACTCGGTAGCGATAACCTACGAGCAGTACTTC,CASSDSVAITYEQYF
.,TRBV28,15,TRBJ2-5,.,TGTGCCAGCAGTCCCCCCCGACAGGTCCAAGAGACCCAGTACTTC,CASSPPRQVQETQYF
TRBD1,TRBV27,14,TRBJ1-5,.,TGTGCCACCCAGGGACAGAATAGCAATCAGCCCCAGCATTTT,CATQGQNSNQPQHF
TRBD2,TRBV5-5,17,TRBJ2-2,.,TGTGCCAGCAGCTTGGCCCCCCTCGGGAGGGCCACCGGGGAGCTGTTTTTT,CASSLAPLGRATGELFF
.,TRBV20-1,14,TRBJ2-1,few,TGCAGTGCTAGACAGCGGGCCACCTACAATGAGCAGTTCTTC,CSARQRATYNEQFF
TRBD2,TRBV9,14,TRBJ2-1,.,TGTGCCAGCAGCGTAGCGCTAGCGGGAGATTTTCGGTTCTTC,CASSVALAGDFRFF
TRBD2,TRBV27,13,TRBJ2-1,.,TGTGCCAGCAGTCAAGCAGCCAGCGGGAGACCGTTCTTC,CASSQAASGRPFF
TRBD1,TRBV15,16,TRBJ2-1,few,TGTGCCACCAGCCGTTCTCACAGGGGGAATGTGAATGAGCAGTTCTTC,CATSRSHRGNVNEQFF
.,TRBV18,17,TRBJ2-1,.,TGTGCCAGCTCACTAACCCAAGGTGGGCTACCCTACAATGAGCAGTTCTTC,CASSLTQGGLPYNEQFF
TRBD2,TRBV4-2,18,TRBJ2-2,.,TGTGCCAGCAGCCAAGAGTCAGAGAGGACTAGGACGACCGGGGAGCTGTTTTTT,CASSQESERTRTTGELFF
TRBD2,TRBV20-1,13,TRBJ2-7,.,TGCAGTGCTGGACTAGCGGGAACCTACGAGCAGTACTTC,CSAGLAGTYEQYF
TRBD2,TRBV28,16,TRBJ2-3,few,TGTGCCAGCAGTACAAGGACTAGCGGGATCGAGAGCACGCAGTATTTT,CASSTRTSGIESTQYF
TRBD1,TRBV28,17,TRBJ2-5,once,TGTGCCAGCAGTGGGGGCCTCGTGCCAGGGGGTGCGAAGACCCAGTACTTC,CASSGGLVPGGAKTQYF
TRBD1,TRBV18,13,TRBJ1-1,few,TGTGCCAGCTCACCGACAGGGGCTATTGAAGCTTTCTTT,CASSPTGAIEAFF
.,TRBV25-1,13,TRBJ2-3,.,TGTGCCAGCATGACAGAGTTCTCAGATACGCAGTATTTT,CASMTEFSDTQYF
.,TRBV6-2/TRBV6-3,14,TRBJ1-5,few,TGTGCCACCATCCTGAGGCAGGGCGGTCAGCCCCAGCATTTT,CATILRQGGQPQHF
.,TRBV7-7,14,TRBJ2-5,few,TGTGCTAGTGGGCGAGGTACGGCGCAAGAGACCCAGTACTTC,CASGRGTAQETQYF
.,TRBV5-8,15,TRBJ2-3,.,TGTGCCAGCAGCCACGGGACTTTCCAAAGCCTTACGCAGTATTTT,CASSHGTFQSLTQYF